The next 17 T cell receptor beta chains were all read from a single sample in a study of monozygotic twins with inflammatory bowel disease. No DNA is given; TCRdb re-called the 5' RACE reads and lists each CDR3 protein once. Its table records about 160,000 distinct CDR3 sequences. Sequencing was done on a sample of blood. The receptors were gathered from a human donor with ulcerative colitis or Crohn's disease, or a healthy co-twin of an affected twin (not recorded which).

The chain combines TRBV7-2 with TRBJ2-5. The CDR3 sequence is 14 residues long. Germline CDR1 is SGHTA and CDR2 is FQGNSA. The CDR3 loop reads CASSSMGLHRTQYF.

This chain connects TRBV7-6 to TRBJ1-2; with no DNA, the TCRdb D assignment of TRBD1 cannot be verified. This CDR3 is 14 amino acids long. Germline CDR1 and CDR2: SGHVS and FNYEAQ. The CDR3 is CASSRTDTNYGYTF.

The chain recombines TRBV20-1 with TRBJ1-5; TCRdb's D gene call, TRBD1, goes unchecked for lack of DNA. Germline CDR1 is DFQATT and CDR2 is SNEGSKA (reference sequence). The CDR3 contains 14 residues. CDR3 in amino acids: CSANRGRVNQPQHF.

The gene calls are TRBV7-2 and TRBJ2-7; TCRdb selects TRBD2, and the lack of DNA leaves this call unchecked. CDR1 and CDR2 (germline): SGHTA, FQGNSA. The CDR3 is made up of 15 amino acids. The CDR3 here is CASSGSASGTVEQYF.

CDR3 sequence reads: CASSLKSHTEAFF. V usage is TRBV27 and J usage is TRBJ1-1. The germline V gene encodes CDR1 MNHEY and CDR2 SMNVEV (reference sequence). The CDR3 loop spans 13 amino acids.

The gene calls are TRBV5-4 and TRBJ2-7. Germline CDR1 and CDR2: SGHNT and YYREEE (reference sequence). The CDR3 sequence is 15 residues long. The CDR3 sequence is CASSLPSGRTHEQYF.

This rearrangement joins TRBV5-1 to TRBJ2-7; the D gene TCRdb calls, TRBD2, cannot be checked with no DNA. The CDR3 sequence is 16 residues long. Germline CDR1 and CDR2: SGHRS and YFSETQ. CDR3 amino acids: CASSERIVPGSYEQYF.

CDR3 sequence reads: CASSLLPVYEQYF. The V gene is TRBV5-1, the J gene TRBJ2-7. This CDR3 comprises 13 residues. Germline-derived CDR1 and CDR2 are SGHRS and YFSETQ.

V and J are TRBV11-2 and TRBJ2-3; TCRdb outputs TRBD2, but without DNA this stays unchecked. The length of the CDR3 is 14 residues. Germline-derived CDR1 and CDR2 are SGHAT and FQNNGV. CDR3 sequence: CASSPGLAVDTQYF.

The chain joins TRBV20-1 to TRBJ2-2; TCRdb reports TRBD1, a call that lacks DNA to check it against. Per germline, CDR1 DFQATT and CDR2 SNEGSKA (reference sequence). This CDR3 has 13 residues. This chain's CDR3 is CSARPTVSGELFF.

The CDR3 sequence: CASIQRVGANTGELFF. The chain carries TRBV6-2 or TRBV6-3 and TRBJ2-2. Germline CDR1 reads MNHEY; CDR2 reads SVGEGT. CDR3 length: 16 amino acids.

The rearrangement uses TRBV7-2 and TRBJ2-3; TCRdb proposes TRBD1, but this gene call is untestable without DNA. Looked up from germline, CDR1 is SGHTA and CDR2 is FQGNSA. The CDR3 loop spans 12 amino acids. CDR3 in amino acids: CASSRAAPLQYF.

The rearrangement joins TRBV5-1 to TRBJ2-5; lacking DNA, the TRBD1 call made by TCRdb goes unchecked. From germline, CDR1 is SGHRS and CDR2 YFSETQ. The CDR3 totals 13 residues. Here the CDR3 reads CASSSAGMETQYF.

This chain links TRBV7-2 with TRBJ2-7; checking the TCRdb D call of TRBD1 is not possible without DNA. Germline V gives CDR1 SGHTA, CDR2 FQGNSA. The CDR3 runs 13 residues. The CDR3: CASREAPNYEQYF.

This rearrangement joins TRBV5-1 to TRBJ1-1; TCRdb returns TRBD1, unconfirmable since there is no DNA. From germline, CDR1 is SGHRS and CDR2 YFSETQ. The CDR3 contains 14 residues. CDR3: CASSSTGENTEAFF.

The chain links TRBV6-5 to TRBJ1-4. The CDR3 runs 15 residues. Germline CDR1 MNHEY, CDR2 SVGAGI. CDR3 sequence: CASSYIGATNEKLFF.

J is TRBJ2-7 and V is TRBV27; without DNA, the TCRdb call of TRBD1 cannot be checked. The germline V gene encodes CDR1 MNHEY and CDR2 SMNVEV (reference sequence). This CDR3 has 16 residues. The CDR3 spells CASSSVSGSATYEQYF.